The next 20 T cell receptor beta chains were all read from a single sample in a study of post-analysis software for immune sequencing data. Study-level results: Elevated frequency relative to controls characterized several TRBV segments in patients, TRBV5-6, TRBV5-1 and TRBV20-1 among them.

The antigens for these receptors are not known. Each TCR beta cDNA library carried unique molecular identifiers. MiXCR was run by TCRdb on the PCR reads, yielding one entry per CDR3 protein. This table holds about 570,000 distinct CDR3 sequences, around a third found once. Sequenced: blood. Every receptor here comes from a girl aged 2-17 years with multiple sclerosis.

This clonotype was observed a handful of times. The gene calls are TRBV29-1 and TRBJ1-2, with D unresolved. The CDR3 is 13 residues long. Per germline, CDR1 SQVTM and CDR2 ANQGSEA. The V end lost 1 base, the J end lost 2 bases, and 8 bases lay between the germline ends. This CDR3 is CSVEGVENYGYTF. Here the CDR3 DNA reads TGCAGCGTTGAAGGGGTCGAAAACTATGGCTACACCTTC.

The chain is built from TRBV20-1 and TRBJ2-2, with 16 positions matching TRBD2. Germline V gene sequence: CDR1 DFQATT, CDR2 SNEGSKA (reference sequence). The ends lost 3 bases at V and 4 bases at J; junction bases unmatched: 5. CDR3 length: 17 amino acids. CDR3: CSARGTSGGAFTGELFF. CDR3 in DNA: TGCAGTGCTAGGGGGACTAGCGGGGGGGCTTTCACCGGGGAGCTGTTTTTT.

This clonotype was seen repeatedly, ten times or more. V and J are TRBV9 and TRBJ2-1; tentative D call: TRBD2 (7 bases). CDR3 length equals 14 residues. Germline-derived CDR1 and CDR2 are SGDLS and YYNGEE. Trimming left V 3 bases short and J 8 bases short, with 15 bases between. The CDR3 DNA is TGTGCCAGCAGCGCCGGGGGGCAGGGTTATGAGCAGTTCTTC. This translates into CASSAGGQGYEQFF.

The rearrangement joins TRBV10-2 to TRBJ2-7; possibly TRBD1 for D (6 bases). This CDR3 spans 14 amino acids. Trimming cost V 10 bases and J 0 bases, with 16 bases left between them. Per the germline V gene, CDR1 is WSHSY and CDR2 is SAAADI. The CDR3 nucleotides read TGCGCCATAGGACAGCTCTACTTCTCCTACGAGCAGTACTTC. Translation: CAIGQLYFSYEQYF.

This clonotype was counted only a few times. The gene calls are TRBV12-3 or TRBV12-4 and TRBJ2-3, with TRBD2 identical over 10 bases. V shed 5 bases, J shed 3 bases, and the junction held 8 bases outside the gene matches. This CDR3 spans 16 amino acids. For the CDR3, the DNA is TGTGCCAGCAGTCCAGCAGCGGGGGGGAGGACAGATACGCAGTATTTT. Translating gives CASSPAAGGRTDTQYF.

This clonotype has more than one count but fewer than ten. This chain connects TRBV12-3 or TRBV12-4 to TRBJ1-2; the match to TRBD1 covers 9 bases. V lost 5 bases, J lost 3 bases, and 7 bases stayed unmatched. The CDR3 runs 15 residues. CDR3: CASSRPGQGHYGYTF. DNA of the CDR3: TGTGCCAGCAGTCGACCGGGACAGGGCCACTATGGCTACACCTTC.

CDR3 protein: CASSYSRTAQETQYF. Written as DNA, the CDR3 is TGTGCCAGCAGTTACAGTCGGACAGCCCAAGAGACCCAGTACTTC. The rearrangement links TRBV6-5 to TRBJ2-5; possible D gene TRBD1, 6 bases. Germline lookup yields CDR1 MNHEY and CDR2 SVGAGI. There are 15 residues in the CDR3. The germline V and J ends were trimmed by 2 bases and 1 base, with 11 bases remaining between them.

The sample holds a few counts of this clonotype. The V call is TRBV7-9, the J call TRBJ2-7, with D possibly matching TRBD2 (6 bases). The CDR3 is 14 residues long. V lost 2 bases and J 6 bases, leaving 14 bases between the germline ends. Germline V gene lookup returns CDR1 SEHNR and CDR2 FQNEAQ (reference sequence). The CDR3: CASSLIGGQSEQYF. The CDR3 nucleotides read TGTGCCAGCAGCTTAATCGGGGGTCAAAGCGAGCAGTACTTC.

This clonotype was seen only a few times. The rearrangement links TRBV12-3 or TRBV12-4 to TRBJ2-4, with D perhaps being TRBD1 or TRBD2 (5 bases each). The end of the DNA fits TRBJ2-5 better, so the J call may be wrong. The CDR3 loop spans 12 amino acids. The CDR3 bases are TGTGCCAGCAGCAGGGAGCAAGAGACCCAGTACTTC. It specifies CASSREQETQYF.

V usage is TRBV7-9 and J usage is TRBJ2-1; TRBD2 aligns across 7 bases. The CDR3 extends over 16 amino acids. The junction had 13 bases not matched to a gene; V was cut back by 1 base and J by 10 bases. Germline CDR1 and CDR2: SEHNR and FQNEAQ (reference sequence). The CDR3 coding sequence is TGTGCCAGCAGCTTAGAATACGGGGGGAAACGAGGGGAGCAGTTCTTC. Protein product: CASSLEYGGKRGEQFF. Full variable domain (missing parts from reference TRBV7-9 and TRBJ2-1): DTGVSQNPRHKITKRGQNVTFRCDPISEHNRLYWYRQTLGQGPEFLTYFQNEAQLEKSRLLSDRFSAERPKGSFSTLEIQRTEQGDSAMYLCASSLEYGGKRGEQFFGPGTRLTVL.

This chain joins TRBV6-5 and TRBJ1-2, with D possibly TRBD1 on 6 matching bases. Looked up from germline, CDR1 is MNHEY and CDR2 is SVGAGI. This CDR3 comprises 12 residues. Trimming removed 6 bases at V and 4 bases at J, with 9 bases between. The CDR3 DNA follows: TGTGCCAGCAGGTCAGGGGTCTATGGCTACACCTTC. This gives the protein CASRSGVYGYTF.

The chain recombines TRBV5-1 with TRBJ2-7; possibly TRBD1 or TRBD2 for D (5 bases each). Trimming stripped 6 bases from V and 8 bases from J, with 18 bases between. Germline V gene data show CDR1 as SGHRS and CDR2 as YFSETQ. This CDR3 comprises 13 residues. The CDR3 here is CASKKTGANKQYF. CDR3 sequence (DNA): TGCGCCAGCAAAAAAACCGGGGCAAACAAGCAGTACTTC.

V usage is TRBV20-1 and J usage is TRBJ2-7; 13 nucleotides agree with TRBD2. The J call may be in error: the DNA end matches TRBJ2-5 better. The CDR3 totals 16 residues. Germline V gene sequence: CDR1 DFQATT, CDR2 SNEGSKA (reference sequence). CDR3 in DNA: TGCAGTGCTGCGGGACTAGCGGGGCCTCGTGGGGAGACCCAGTACTTC. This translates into CSAAGLAGPRGETQYF.

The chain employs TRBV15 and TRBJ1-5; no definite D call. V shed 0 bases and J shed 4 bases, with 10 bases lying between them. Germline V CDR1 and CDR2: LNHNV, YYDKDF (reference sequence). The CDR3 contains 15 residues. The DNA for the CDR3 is TGTGCCACCAGCAGAGATTTGGAGCTTAATCAGCCCCAGCATTTT. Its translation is CATSRDLELNQPQHF. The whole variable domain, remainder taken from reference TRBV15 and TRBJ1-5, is DAMVIQNPRYQVTQFGKPVTLSCSQTLNHNVMYWYQQKSSQAPKLLFHYYDKDFNNEADTPDNFQSRRPNTSFCFLDIRSPGLGDTAMYLCATSRDLELNQPQHFGDGTRLSIL.

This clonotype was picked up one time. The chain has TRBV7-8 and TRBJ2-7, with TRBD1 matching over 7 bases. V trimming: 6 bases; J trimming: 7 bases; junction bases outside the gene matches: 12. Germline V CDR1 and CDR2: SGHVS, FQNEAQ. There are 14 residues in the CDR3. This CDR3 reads CASRPTTGTDEQYF. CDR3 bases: TGTGCCAGCAGACCAACGACAGGGACAGATGAGCAGTACTTC.

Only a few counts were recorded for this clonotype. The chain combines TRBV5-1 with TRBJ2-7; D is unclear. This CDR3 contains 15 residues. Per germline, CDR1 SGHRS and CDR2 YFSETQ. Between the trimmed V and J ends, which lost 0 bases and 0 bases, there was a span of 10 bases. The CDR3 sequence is CASSLGPGYSYEQYF. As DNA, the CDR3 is TGCGCCAGCAGCTTGGGGCCCGGTTACTCCTACGAGCAGTACTTC.

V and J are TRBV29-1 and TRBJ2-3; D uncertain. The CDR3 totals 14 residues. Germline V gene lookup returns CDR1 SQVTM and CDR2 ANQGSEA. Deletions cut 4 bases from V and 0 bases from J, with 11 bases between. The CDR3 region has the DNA TGCAGCGTTGTTTCTATGAGAAGCACAGATACGCAGTATTTT. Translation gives CSVVSMRSTDTQYF.

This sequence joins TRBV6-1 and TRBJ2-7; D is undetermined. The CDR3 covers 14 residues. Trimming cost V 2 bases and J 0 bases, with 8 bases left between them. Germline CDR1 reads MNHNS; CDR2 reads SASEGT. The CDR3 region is CASSERRTSYEQYF. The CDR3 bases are TGTGCCAGCAGTGAACGGCGGACCTCCTACGAGCAGTACTTC.

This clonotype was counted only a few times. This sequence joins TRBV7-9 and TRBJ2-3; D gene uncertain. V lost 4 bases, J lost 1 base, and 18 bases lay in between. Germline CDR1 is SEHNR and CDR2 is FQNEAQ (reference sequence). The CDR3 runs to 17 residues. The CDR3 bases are TGTGCCAGCAGCTCGTTGATCAGCGTGACTGGCACAGATACGCAGTATTTT. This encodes CASSSLISVTGTDTQYF.

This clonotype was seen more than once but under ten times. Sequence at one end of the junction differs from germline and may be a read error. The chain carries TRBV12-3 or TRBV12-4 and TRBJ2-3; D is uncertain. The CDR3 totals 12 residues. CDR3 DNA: TGTGCCAGCAGTTTTAGCCCAGATGCGCAGTATTTT. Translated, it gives CASSFSPDAQYF.